The 20 T cell receptor beta chains below all came from one sample that was sequenced in a study of cytomegalovirus exposure and HLA in healthy donors (dated by TCRdb to the late 2010s). Libraries were made using the immunoSEQ multiplex PCR assay. A mixture of 60 forward primers for TCR Vbeta segments and 13 reverse primers for TCR Jbeta segments was used in the multiplex PCR. TCRdb provides this immuneACCESS table in a form limited to in-frame rearrangements. Some clones are lacking; in checked studies, under half of them reflect an unresolved V gene, and why the rest are absent is not known. The sample profile shows 50,000 or so clones; around 62% of them were found once. The ten largest clones capture about an eighth of the sample. The sequenced sample consisted of PBMCs. These receptors all come from a human donor in good health.

The chain employs TRBV18 and TRBJ1-6; D is uncertain. Looked up from germline, CDR1 is KGHSH and CDR2 is LQKENI. This CDR3 has 15 amino acids. Trimming left V 3 bases short and J 7 bases short, with 13 bases between. In nucleotides, the CDR3 is TGTGCCAGCTCACCCAGGCCCCCCCAAAATTCACCCCTCCACTTT. Its protein is CASSPRPPQNSPLHF.

Only a few counts were recorded for this clone. This rearrangement joins TRBV29-1 to TRBJ1-2; D is possibly TRBD1 (6 bases). In germline, CDR1 is SQVTM, CDR2 ANQGSEA. The CDR3 loop spans 11 amino acids. Trimming pared 6 bases from V and 6 bases from J, leaving 11 bases between. The CDR3 region is CSVQGLDGYTF. In DNA form, the CDR3 reads TGCAGCGTCCAGGGGTTGGATGGCTACACCTTC.

The V and J genes are TRBV5-4 and TRBJ2-3; 11 positions match TRBD2. J was trimmed by 0 bases and V by 1 base; bases with no gene match: 1. The CDR3 loop spans 16 amino acids. From germline, CDR1 is SGHNT and CDR2 YYREEE (reference sequence). This CDR3 is CASSLRTSGSTDTQYF. As DNA, the CDR3 is TGTGCCAGCAGCTTGAGGACTAGCGGGAGCACAGATACGCAGTATTTT.

This clone occurred a few times. The chain carries TRBV6-5 and TRBJ1-2; no clear D. Per germline, CDR1 MNHEY and CDR2 SVGAGI. The CDR3 consists of 15 residues. V was clipped by 0 bases and J by 6 bases, with 14 bases between them. CDR3 sequence: CASSYSRARKDGYTF. The DNA for the CDR3 is TGTGCCAGCAGTTACTCGAGGGCGCGAAAGGATGGCTACACCTTC.

This clone occurred a few times. This rearrangement joins TRBV10-3 to TRBJ2-7; 8 bases are a match to TRBD1. This CDR3 is built from 15 residues. V trimming: 0 bases; J trimming: 3 bases; junction bases outside the gene matches: 4. Germline-derived CDR1 and CDR2 are ENHRY and SYGVKD. CDR3 sequence (DNA): TGTGCCATCAGTGAGTCAGATACAGGGGGCTACGAGCAGTACTTC. Protein: CAISESDTGGYEQYF.

V gene TRBV4-1 combines with J gene TRBJ1-1; perhaps TRBD1 as D (6 bases). Germline-derived CDR1 and CDR2 are MGHRA and YSYEKL. V was trimmed by 4 bases and J by 2 bases, leaving 11 bases between them. CDR3 length equals 14 residues. Here the CDR3 DNA reads TGCGCCAGCAGCCTTGGACAGCTAAACACTGAAGCTTTCTTT. Protein product: CASSLGQLNTEAFF.

The V and J genes are TRBV4-1 and TRBJ1-1; 8 bases fit TRBD1. CDR3 length: 15 residues. Per the germline V gene, CDR1 is MGHRA and CDR2 is YSYEKL. The V and J ends lost 4 bases and 1 base, in that order; junction bases with no gene match: 5. The CDR3: CASSPNRGSNTEAFF. As DNA, the CDR3 is TGCGCCAGCAGCCCAAACAGGGGGTCGAACACTGAAGCTTTCTTT.

The chain uses TRBV7-2 and TRBJ2-1, with 9 bases that match TRBD2. CDR1 is SGHTA and CDR2 is FQGNSA in the germline V gene. V gave up 5 bases and J gave up 8 bases; unmatched junction bases: 10. The CDR3 spans 15 residues. In nucleotides, the CDR3 is TGTGCCAGCAGCATCGAAGGGACTAGCTTCCATGAGCAGTTCTTC. Amino acids: CASSIEGTSFHEQFF.

The chain couples TRBV6-5 to TRBJ2-2; TRBD1 agrees at 10 bases. The CDR3 length is 15 residues. Looked up from germline, CDR1 is MNHEY and CDR2 is SVGAGI. After removal of 6 bases from V and 13 bases from J, the junction contained 14 bases not matched to a gene. The DNA of the CDR3 is TGTGCCAGCAGCCCCGGGACAGGGGCGTATATGGGGCTGTTTTTT. It yields the protein CASSPGTGAYMGLFF.

The rearrangement joins TRBV18 to TRBJ2-7, with a possible D match to TRBD2 (6 bases). Per germline, CDR1 KGHSH and CDR2 LQKENI. The CDR3 length is 14 residues. V was cut by 3 bases and J by 7 bases, with 16 bases left in between. The CDR3 is CASSPAGRQEEQYF. CDR3 in DNA: TGTGCCAGCTCACCGGCGGGACGCCAAGAAGAGCAGTACTTC.

The chain joins TRBV15 to TRBJ2-6; D possibly corresponds to TRBD2 (5 bases). Trimming pared 0 bases from V and 0 bases from J, leaving 15 bases between. The germline CDR1 and CDR2 sequences are LNHNV and YYDKDF (reference sequence). The CDR3 totals 19 residues. CDR3 sequence (DNA): TGTGCCACCAGCAGAGAGCGTCTAGCCGAGAACTCTGGGGCCAACGTCCTGACTTTC. Residues: CATSRERLAENSGANVLTF.

The chain joins TRBV2 to TRBJ2-2; 8 bases line up with TRBD1. The CDR3 extends over 17 amino acids. Looked up from germline, CDR1 is SNHLY and CDR2 is FYNNEI. The V segment lost 7 bases and the J segment 6 bases; nucleotides outside the gene matches: 16. The CDR3 DNA is TGTGCCAGCACCGAGGGTGGGAGGACAGGGAGACCCGGGGAGCTGTTTTTT. Amino acids: CASTEGGRTGRPGELFF.

The chain is built from TRBV5-8 and TRBJ2-1, with 7 bases that match TRBD1. V was clipped by 4 bases and J by 5 bases; unmatched bases: 9. The CDR3 is made up of 15 amino acids. CDR1 and CDR2 from the germline V gene are SGHTS and YDEGEE. The CDR3 loop is CASSPGQPIHNEQFF. Written as DNA, the CDR3 is TGTGCCAGCAGCCCGGGACAGCCGATTCACAATGAGCAGTTCTTC.

The chain uses TRBV6-6 and TRBJ2-7; D is possibly TRBD1 (6 bases). Trimming pared 2 bases from V and 3 bases from J, leaving 11 bases between. The germline V gene has CDR1 MNHNY and CDR2 SVGAGI (reference sequence). There are 14 residues in the CDR3. Here the CDR3 reads CASSYGQGNYEQYF. CDR3 sequence (DNA): TGTGCCAGCAGTTACGGTCAGGGGAACTACGAGCAGTACTTC.

The chain links TRBV18 to TRBJ1-1, with TRBD1 matching 7 bases. In germline, CDR1 is KGHSH, CDR2 LQKENI. The junction had 10 bases not matched to a gene; V was cut back by 11 bases and J by 4 bases. This CDR3 comprises 13 residues. The DNA of the CDR3 is TGTGCCGGAAGGACAGGCGTGGGCACTGAAGCTTTCTTT. Protein sequence: CAGRTGVGTEAFF.

This chain connects TRBV5-8 to TRBJ2-5; D is possibly TRBD2 (5 bases). Per germline, CDR1 SGHTS and CDR2 YDEGEE. There are 15 residues in the CDR3. Between the trimmed V and J ends, which lost 0 bases and 0 bases, there was a span of 9 bases. This CDR3 is CASSLGVSDQETQYF. The DNA of the CDR3 is TGTGCCAGCAGCTTGGGGGTTAGCGACCAAGAGACCCAGTACTTC.

This chain joins TRBV5-4 and TRBJ2-3; 7 positions agree with TRBD1. The CDR3 runs 14 residues. Losses at the gene ends were 4 bases for V and 4 bases for J; bases not matched to a gene: 6. In germline, CDR1 is SGHNT, CDR2 YYREEE (reference sequence). CDR3 DNA: TGTGCCAGCAGCGAGACAGGGACCCCAGATACGCAGTATTTT. Its protein is CASSETGTPDTQYF.

The gene calls are TRBV9 and TRBJ2-3; TRBD2 is a possible D gene (6 bases). With 4 bases removed from V and 3 bases from J, the gap between germline ends came to 12 bases. CDR1 is SGDLS, CDR2 YYNGEE, per germline. This CDR3 has 14 amino acids. CDR3 bases: TGTGCCAGCAGCATGGGACTGCTTACAGATACGCAGTATTTT. Its translation: CASSMGLLTDTQYF.

The chain recombines TRBV7-2 with TRBJ2-3; weak D call: TRBD1 (6 bases). V was cut by 4 bases and J by 6 bases, with 17 bases left in between. This CDR3 is built from 15 residues. CDR1 is SGHTA and CDR2 is FQGNSA in the germline V gene. The CDR3 sequence: CASSSNRASWDTQYF. The CDR3 DNA is TGTGCCAGCAGCTCTAACAGGGCCAGCTGGGATACGCAGTATTTT.

The chain employs TRBV2 and TRBJ2-7, with D possibly being TRBD1 (6 bases). Germline values: CDR1 SNHLY, CDR2 FYNNEI. CDR3 length: 13 amino acids. With 6 bases removed from V and 1 base from J, the gap between germline ends came to 10 bases. CDR3 bases: TGTGCCAGCAGAGGGACATTTTCCTACGAGCAGTACTTC. Its protein is CASRGTFSYEQYF.